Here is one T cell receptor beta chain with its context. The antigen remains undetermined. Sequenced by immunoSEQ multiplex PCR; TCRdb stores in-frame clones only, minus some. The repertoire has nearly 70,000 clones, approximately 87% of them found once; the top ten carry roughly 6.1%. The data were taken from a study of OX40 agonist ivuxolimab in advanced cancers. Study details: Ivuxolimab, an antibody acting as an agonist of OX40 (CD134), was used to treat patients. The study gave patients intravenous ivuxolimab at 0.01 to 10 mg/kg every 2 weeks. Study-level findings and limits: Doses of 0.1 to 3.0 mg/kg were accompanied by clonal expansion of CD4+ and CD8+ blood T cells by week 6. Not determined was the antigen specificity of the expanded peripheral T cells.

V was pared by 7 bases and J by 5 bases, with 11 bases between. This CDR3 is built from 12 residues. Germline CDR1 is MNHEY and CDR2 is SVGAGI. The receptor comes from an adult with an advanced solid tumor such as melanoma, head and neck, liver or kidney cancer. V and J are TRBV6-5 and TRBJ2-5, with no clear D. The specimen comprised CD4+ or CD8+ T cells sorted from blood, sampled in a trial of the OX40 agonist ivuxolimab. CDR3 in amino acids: CASTSTLETQYF. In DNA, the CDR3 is TGTGCCAGCACCTCAACCCTGGAGACCCAGTACTTC.